The TCR beta chain described here comes from a study of T cells in tuberculosis. This clone was observed once. The protocol was immunoSEQ multiplex PCR, while the TCRdb copy is restricted to in-frame clones and leaves out a portion. The table shows 30,000 to 40,000 clones, with approximately 90% occurring only once. Source material: PBMCs. This TCR derives from a donor between 10 and 35 years old with latent tuberculosis or without tuberculosis infection.

CDR3 DNA: TGTGCCAGCAACGATTTTCTAGGTGGTTTGGAGACCCAGTACTTC. Its translation: CASNDFLGGLETQYF. This chain uses TRBV5-4 with TRBJ2-5, with D unclear. Trimming took 6 bases from V and 5 from J, leaving 20 bases between them. Germline V gene lookup returns CDR1 SGHNT and CDR2 YYREEE (reference sequence). The CDR3 is 15 residues long.